This entry lists 13 T cell receptor beta chains sequenced from one sample in a study of technical replicates of blood from several donors. Sequenced by immunoSEQ multiplex PCR; TCRdb stores in-frame clones only, minus some. This table holds more than 60,000 clones, about 86% found once. Sequenced input: PBMCs. These receptors were collected from a human donor in good health. Some clones in this sample may be carry-over from other donors' samples.

The chain couples TRBV27 to TRBJ2-7; 9 nucleotides agree with TRBD1. The CDR3 spans 17 residues. Germline-derived CDR1 and CDR2 are MNHEY and SMNVEV (reference sequence). V was clipped by 2 bases and J by 2 bases; unmatched bases: 10. In DNA form, the CDR3 reads TGTGCCAGCAGTTTAGTGTGGGACAGGGACCCTCCCTACGAGCAGTACTTC. Its translation is CASSLVWDRDPPYEQYF.

As for this clone: The same CDR3 is also encoded by other DNA sequences in this sample. V and J are TRBV5-1 and TRBJ1-1; D is unresolved. CDR1 is SGHRS, CDR2 YFSETQ, per germline. V was pared by 0 bases and J by 4 bases, with 10 bases between. The CDR3 sequence is 14 residues long. The CDR3: CASSLAGGGTEAFF. CDR3 coding DNA: TGCGCCAGCAGCTTGGCCGGAGGTGGCACTGAAGCTTTCTTT.

The chain employs TRBV6-6 and TRBJ2-7, with D unresolved. Trimming cost V 6 bases and J 3 bases, with 21 bases left between them. The CDR3 spans 16 residues. The germline V gene encodes CDR1 MNHNY and CDR2 SVGAGI (reference sequence). The CDR3 here is CASSTRSLQNNYEQYF. The CDR3 bases are TGTGCCAGCAGCACTCGAAGCCTACAGAATAACTACGAGCAGTACTTC.

This clone was seen a handful of times. The rearrangement links TRBV30 to TRBJ2-2, with D perhaps matching TRBD2 (6 bases). Germline V CDR1 and CDR2: GTSNPN, SVGIG (reference sequence). The CDR3 has 14 amino acids. V lost 3 bases and J 0 bases, leaving 8 bases between the germline ends. The CDR3 here is CAWRRGSNTGELFF. The CDR3 nucleotides read TGTGCCTGGAGACGGGGGTCGAACACCGGGGAGCTGTTTTTT. Full variable domain (outside the CDR3, taken from reference TRBV30 and TRBJ2-2): SQTIHQWPATLVQPVGSPLSLECTVEGTSNPNLYWYRQAAGRGLQLLFYSVGIGQISSEVPQNLSASRPQDRQFILSSKKLLLSDSGFYLCAWRRGSNTGELFFGEGSRLTVL.

The chain uses TRBV5-1 and TRBJ2-7; TRBD1 is a possible D gene (5 bases). CDR3 size: 13 residues. V was pared by 0 bases and J by 6 bases, with 10 bases between. Germline CDR1 SGHRS, CDR2 YFSETQ. CDR3 DNA sequence: TGCGCCAGCAGCTTGGCTACAGGCGGCGAGCAGTACTTC. This sequence encodes CASSLATGGEQYF. Complete variable domain (other parts from reference TRBV5-1 and TRBJ2-7): KAGVTQTPRYLIKTRGQQVTLSCSPISGHRSVSWYQQTPGQGLQFLFEYFSETQRNKGNFPGRFSGRQFSNSRSEMNVSTLELGDSALYLCASSLATGGEQYFGPGTRLTVT.

The J gene is TRBJ2-2, the V gene TRBV7-3; possibly TRBD2 for D (7 bases). With 2 bases removed from V and 2 bases from J, the gap between germline ends came to 9 bases. Per the germline V gene, CDR1 is SGHTA and CDR2 is FQGTGA. The CDR3 covers 15 residues. DNA for the CDR3: TGTGCCAGCAGCTTATCGGGGGGCAACACCGGGGAGCTGTTTTTT. Its translation is CASSLSGGNTGELFF.

The V and J genes are TRBV5-6 and TRBJ1-4; no reliable D call. Germline V CDR1 and CDR2: SGHDT, YYEEEE. V lost 0 bases and J lost 5, with 14 bases in between. This CDR3 spans 16 amino acids. CDR3 sequence (DNA): TGTGCCAGCAGCTTGGCCCCGAGGGTTGCAAATGAAAAACTGTTTTTT. Translating it yields CASSLAPRVANEKLFF.

This chain uses TRBV11-3 with TRBJ2-3; D not certain. Deletions cut 1 base from V and 3 bases from J, with 2 bases between. Germline V gene lookup returns CDR1 SGHNT and CDR2 YENEEA. The CDR3 has 12 amino acids. CDR3 loop: CASSLVTDTQYF. As DNA, the CDR3 is TGTGCCAGCAGCTTAGTAACAGATACGCAGTATTTT.

The chain links TRBV4-3 to TRBJ1-5, with D uncertain. The germline CDR1 and CDR2 sequences are LGHNA and YSLEER. There are 13 residues in the CDR3. Trimming stripped 5 bases from V and 3 bases from J, with 8 bases between. CDR3 nucleotides: TGCGCCAGCAGCTTGAGGGTCAATCAGCCCCAGCATTTT. It is translated as CASSLRVNQPQHF.

The chain is built from TRBV6-5 and TRBJ1-6; 7 bases align to TRBD1. CDR3 length: 16 amino acids. CDR1 MNHEY and CDR2 SVGAGI come from the germline V gene. Trimming cost V 2 bases and J 3 bases; bases outside gene matches: 4. In DNA, the CDR3 is TGTGCCAGCAGTTACGTATCAGGGGGCTATAATTCACCCCTCCACTTT. Its protein product is CASSYVSGGYNSPLHF.

The rearrangement uses TRBV5-4 and TRBJ2-7; 10 bases map to TRBD2. This CDR3 has 15 residues. V lost 4 bases, J lost 4 bases, and 8 bases stayed unmatched. The germline V gene encodes CDR1 SGHNT and CDR2 YYREEE (reference sequence). The CDR3 region is CASSPGTSARYEQYF. CDR3 coding DNA: TGTGCCAGCAGCCCTGGGACTAGCGCCCGATACGAGCAGTACTTC.

This clone appeared a single time. This sequence joins TRBV4-2 and TRBJ2-3; 8 bases align to TRBD2. The CDR3 runs 15 residues. After removal of 4 bases from V and 5 bases from J, the junction contained 8 bases not matched to a gene. Germline V gene lookup returns CDR1 LGHNA and CDR2 YNFKEQ. As DNA, the CDR3 is TGTGCCAGCAGCCCCCGAGCGGGAGAAAAAGATACGCAGTATTTT. It yields the protein CASSPRAGEKDTQYF.

The V and J genes are TRBV7-9 and TRBJ1-1, with a weak D call TRBD1 (6 bases). The CDR3 runs to 17 residues. The V end was cut by 2 bases, the J end by 1 base, with 17 bases between. Germline CDR1 reads SEHNR; CDR2 reads FQNEAQ (reference sequence). CDR3 DNA sequence: TGTGCCAGCAGCTTACAGACAGGAGCATTCAAGAACACTGAAGCTTTCTTT. Encoded protein: CASSLQTGAFKNTEAFF.